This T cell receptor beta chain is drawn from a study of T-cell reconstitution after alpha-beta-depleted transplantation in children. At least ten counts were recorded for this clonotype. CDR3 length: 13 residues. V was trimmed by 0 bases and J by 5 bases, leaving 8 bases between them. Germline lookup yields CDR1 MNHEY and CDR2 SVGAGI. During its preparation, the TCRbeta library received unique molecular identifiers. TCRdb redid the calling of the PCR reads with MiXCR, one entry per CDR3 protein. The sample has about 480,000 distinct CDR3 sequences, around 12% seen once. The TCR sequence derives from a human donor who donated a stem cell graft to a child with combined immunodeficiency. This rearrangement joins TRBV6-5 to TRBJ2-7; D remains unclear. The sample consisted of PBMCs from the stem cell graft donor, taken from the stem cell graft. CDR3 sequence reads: CASSYSGSNEQYF. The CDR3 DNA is TGTGCCAGCAGTTACTCGGGGTCGAACGAGCAGTACTTC.